This TCR beta chain is from a study of T cells expressing NK-cell markers. This CDR3 is built from 17 residues. CDR1 and CDR2 from the germline V gene are KGHSH and LQKENI. TCRdb reprocessed the 5' RACE reads, with one entry per CDR3 protein and no DNA. The sample data list 300,000 or so distinct CDR3 sequences. This clonotype originated in a woman aged 18-69 years in good health. This chain joins TRBV18 and TRBJ1-2. The source material was blood T cells: a sorted CD56 or NKG2C T cell subset, CD4+ or CD8+ T cells, or bulk PBMC T cells (not recorded which). CDR3 amino acids: CASSPRSWEGANYGYTF. Using reference TRBV18 and TRBJ1-2 for the parts outside the CDR3, the full variable domain is NAGVMQNPRHLVRRRGQEARLRCSPMKGHSHVYWYRQLPEEGLKFMVYLQKENIIDESGMPKERFSAEFPKEGPSILRIQQVVRGDSAAYFCASSPRSWEGANYGYTFGSGTRLTVV.